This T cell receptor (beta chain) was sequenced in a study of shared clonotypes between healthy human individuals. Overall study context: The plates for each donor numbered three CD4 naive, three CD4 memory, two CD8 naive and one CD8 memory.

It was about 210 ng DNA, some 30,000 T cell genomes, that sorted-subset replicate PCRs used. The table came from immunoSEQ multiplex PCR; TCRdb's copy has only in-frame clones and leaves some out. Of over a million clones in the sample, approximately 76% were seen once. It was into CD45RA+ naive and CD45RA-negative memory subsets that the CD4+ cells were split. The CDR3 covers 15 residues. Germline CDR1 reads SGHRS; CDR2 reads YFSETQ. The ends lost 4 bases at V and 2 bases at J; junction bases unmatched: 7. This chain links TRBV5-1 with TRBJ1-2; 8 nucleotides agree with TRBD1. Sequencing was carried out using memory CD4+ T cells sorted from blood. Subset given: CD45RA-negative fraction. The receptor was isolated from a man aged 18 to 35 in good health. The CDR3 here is CASSIGQGDNYGYTF. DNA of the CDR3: TGCGCCAGCAGCATCGGACAGGGTGACAACTATGGCTACACCTTC.